This TCR beta chain was recorded in a study of blood T cells in healthy people across ages. Trimming took 2 bases from V and 8 from J, leaving 12 bases between them. The CDR3 extends over 13 amino acids. Next came a second PCR, run for about 7 to 12 cycles, which used a sample-barcoded 5' primer along with a J-beta primer mix. Each cDNA molecule was tagged by a template-switch adaptor that had 12 random nucleotides. TCRdb analysed the 5' RACE reads with MiXCR anew, one entry per CDR3 protein. The table shows 550,000 to 700,000 distinct CDR3 sequences, with 25% to 30% occurring only once. The study drew donors from healthy Caucasian individuals in Russia aged 6 to 90.

The rearrangement joins TRBV12-3 or TRBV12-4 to TRBJ1-2; D remains ambiguous. The sequence was collected from a woman aged 70-85 years in good health. The sequencing sample was made of blood. CDR3 loop: CASSLFPQPGYTF. The CDR3 DNA reads TGTGCCAGCAGTTTATTTCCACAGCCGGGCTACACCTTC.